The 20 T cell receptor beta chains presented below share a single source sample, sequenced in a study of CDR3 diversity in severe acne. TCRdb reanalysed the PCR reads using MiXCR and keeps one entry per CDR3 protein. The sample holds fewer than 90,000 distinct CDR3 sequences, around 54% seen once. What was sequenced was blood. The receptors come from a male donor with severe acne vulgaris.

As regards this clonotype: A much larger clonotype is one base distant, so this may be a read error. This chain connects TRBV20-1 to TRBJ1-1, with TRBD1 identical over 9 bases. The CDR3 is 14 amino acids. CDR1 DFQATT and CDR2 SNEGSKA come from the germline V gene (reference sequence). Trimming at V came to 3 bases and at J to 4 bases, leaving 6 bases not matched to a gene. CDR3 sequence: CSASPGTGSTEAFF. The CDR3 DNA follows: TGCAGTGCTAGCCCCGGGACAGGGAGCACTGAAGCTTTCTTT.

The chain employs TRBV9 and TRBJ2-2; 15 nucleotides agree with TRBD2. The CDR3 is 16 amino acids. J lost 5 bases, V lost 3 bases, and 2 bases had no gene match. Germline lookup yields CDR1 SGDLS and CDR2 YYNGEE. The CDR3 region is CASSAGTSGRTGELFF. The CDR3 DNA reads TGTGCCAGCAGCGCTGGGACTAGCGGGAGGACCGGGGAGCTGTTTTTT.

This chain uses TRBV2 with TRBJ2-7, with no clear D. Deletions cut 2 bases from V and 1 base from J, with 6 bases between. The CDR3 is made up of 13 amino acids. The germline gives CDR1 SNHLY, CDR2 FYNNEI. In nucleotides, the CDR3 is TGTGCCAGCAGTGAACCCCGATCCTACGAGCAGTACTTC. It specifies CASSEPRSYEQYF.

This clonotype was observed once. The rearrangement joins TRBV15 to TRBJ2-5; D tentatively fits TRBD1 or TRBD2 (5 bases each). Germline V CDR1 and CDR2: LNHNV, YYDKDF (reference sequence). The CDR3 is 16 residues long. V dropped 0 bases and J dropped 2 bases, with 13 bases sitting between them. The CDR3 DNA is TGTGCCACCAGCAGAGATGTGAGAGGGGAACAAGAGACCCAGTACTTC. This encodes CATSRDVRGEQETQYF.

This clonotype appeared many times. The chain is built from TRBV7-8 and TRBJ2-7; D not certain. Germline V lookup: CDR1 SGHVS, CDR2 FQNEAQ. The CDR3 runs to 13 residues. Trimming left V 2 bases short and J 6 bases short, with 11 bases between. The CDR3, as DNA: TGTGCCAGCAGCTTAAACAACGGGCGCGAGCAGTACTTC. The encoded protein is CASSLNNGREQYF.

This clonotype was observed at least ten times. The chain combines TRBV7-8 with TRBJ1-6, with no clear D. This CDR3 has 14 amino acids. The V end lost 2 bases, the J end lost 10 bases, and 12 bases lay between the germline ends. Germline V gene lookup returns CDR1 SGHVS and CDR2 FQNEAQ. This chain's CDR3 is CASSLRVPGSPLHF. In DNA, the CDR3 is TGTGCCAGCAGCTTACGGGTCCCTGGGTCACCCCTCCACTTT.

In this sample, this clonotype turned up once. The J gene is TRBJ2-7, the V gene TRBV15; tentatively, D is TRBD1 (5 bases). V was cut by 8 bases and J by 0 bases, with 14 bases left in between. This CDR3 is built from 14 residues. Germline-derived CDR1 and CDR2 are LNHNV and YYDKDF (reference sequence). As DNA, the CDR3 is TGTGCCACCGCGGCCAGGACATCCTCCTACGAGCAGTACTTC. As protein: CATAARTSSYEQYF.

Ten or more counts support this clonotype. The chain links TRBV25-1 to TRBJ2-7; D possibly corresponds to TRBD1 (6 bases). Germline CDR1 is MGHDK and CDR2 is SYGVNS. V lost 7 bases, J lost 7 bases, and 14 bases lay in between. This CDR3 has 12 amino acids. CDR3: CASTHRVGEQYF. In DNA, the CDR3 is TGTGCCAGCACTCACAGGGTCGGGGAGCAGTACTTC.

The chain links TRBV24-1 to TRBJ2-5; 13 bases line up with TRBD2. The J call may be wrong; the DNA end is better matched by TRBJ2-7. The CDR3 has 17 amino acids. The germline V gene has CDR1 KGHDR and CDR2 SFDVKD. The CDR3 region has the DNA TGTGCCACCAGCGCCGGGACTAGCGGGATAAGCTCCTACGAGCAGTACTTC. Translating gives CATSAGTSGISSYEQYF.

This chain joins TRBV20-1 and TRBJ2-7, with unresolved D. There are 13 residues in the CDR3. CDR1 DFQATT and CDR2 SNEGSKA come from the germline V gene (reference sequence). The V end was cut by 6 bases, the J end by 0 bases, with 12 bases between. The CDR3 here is CSAFSDLSYEQYF. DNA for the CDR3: TGCAGTGCATTCTCGGATCTCTCCTACGAGCAGTACTTC.

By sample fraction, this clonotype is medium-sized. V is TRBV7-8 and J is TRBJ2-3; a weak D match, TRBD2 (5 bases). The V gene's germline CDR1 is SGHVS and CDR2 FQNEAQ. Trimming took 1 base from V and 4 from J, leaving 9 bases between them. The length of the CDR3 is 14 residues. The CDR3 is CASSLVSGSDTQYF. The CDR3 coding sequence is TGTGCCAGCAGCTTAGTCTCGGGGTCAGATACGCAGTATTTT.

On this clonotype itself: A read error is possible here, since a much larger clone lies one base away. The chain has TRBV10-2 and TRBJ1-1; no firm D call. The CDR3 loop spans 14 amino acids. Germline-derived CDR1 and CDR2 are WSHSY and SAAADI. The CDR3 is CASRYTGSNTGAFF. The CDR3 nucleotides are TGCGCCAGCAGGTACACGGGGTCTAACACTGGAGCTTTCTTT.

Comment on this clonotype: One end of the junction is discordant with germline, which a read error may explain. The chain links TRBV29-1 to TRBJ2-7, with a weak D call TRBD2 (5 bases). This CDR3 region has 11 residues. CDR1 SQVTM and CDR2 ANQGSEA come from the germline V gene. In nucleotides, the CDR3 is TGTAGCGTTAGAACCTCCTACGGGCAGTGCTTC. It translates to CSVRTSYGQCF.

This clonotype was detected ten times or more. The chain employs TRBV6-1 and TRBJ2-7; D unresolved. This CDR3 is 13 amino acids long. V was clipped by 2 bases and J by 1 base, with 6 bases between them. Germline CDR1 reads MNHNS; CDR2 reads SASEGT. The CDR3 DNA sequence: TGTGCCAGCAGTGAATACCAGTCCTACGAGCAGTACGTC. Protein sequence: CASSEYQSYEQYV.

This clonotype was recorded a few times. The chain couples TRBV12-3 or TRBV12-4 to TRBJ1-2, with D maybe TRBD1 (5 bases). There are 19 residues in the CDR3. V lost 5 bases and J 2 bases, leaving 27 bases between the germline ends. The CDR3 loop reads CASSPTRRGVGNSNYGYTF. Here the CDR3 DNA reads TGTGCCAGCAGTCCTACGAGAAGGGGCGTGGGGAACTCAAACTATGGCTACACCTTC.

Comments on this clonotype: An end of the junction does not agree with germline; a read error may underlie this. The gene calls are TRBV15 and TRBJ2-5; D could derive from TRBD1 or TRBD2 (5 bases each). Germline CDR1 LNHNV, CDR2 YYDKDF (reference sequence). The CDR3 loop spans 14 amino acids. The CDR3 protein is CATSSLEGTNERFF. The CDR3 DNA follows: TGTGCCACCAGCAGTCTGGAAGGGACCAATGAGCGGTTCTTC.

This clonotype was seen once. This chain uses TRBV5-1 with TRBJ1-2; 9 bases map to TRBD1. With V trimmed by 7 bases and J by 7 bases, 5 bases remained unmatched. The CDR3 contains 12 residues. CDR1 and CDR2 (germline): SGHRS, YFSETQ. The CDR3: CASRTGVSGYTF. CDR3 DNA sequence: TGCGCCAGCCGGACAGGGGTTTCTGGCTACACCTTC.

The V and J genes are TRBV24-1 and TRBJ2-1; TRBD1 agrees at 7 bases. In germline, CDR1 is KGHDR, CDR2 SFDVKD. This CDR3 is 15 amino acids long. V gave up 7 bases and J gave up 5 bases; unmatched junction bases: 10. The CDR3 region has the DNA TGTGCCACCAGAGGTGGGACAGCGAGCGACAATGAGCAGTTCTTC. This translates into CATRGGTASDNEQFF.

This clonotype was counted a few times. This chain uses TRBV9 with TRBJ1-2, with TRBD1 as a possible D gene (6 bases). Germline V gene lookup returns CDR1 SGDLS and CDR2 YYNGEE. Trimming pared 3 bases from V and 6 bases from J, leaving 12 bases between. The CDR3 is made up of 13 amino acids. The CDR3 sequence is CASSDRQAHGYTF. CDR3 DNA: TGTGCCAGCAGCGACCGACAGGCGCATGGCTACACCTTC.

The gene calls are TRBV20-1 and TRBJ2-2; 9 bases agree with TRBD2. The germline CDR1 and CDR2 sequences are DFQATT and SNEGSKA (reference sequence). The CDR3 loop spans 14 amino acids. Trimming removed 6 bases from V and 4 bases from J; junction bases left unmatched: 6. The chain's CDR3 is CSAQGTSSTGELFF. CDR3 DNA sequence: TGCAGTGCCCAAGGGACTAGCAGCACCGGGGAGCTGTTTTTT.